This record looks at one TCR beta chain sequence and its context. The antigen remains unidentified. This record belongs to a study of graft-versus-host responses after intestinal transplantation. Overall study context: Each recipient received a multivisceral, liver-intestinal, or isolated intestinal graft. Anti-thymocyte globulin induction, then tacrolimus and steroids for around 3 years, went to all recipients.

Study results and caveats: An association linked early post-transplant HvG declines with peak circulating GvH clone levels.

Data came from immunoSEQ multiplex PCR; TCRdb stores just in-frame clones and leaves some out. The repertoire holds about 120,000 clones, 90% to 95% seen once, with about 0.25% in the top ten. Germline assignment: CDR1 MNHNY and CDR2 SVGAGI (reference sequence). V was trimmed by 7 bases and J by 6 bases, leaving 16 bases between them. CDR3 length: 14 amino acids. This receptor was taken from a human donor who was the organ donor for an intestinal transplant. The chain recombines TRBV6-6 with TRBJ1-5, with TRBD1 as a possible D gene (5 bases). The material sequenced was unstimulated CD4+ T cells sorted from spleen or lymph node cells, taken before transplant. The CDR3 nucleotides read TGTGCCAGCACCGAGACTTGGGGGAGTCAGCCCCAGCATTTT. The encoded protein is CASTETWGSQPQHF.